These T cell receptor beta chains were read from a single sample in a study of CD8+CD57+ T cells in acquired aplastic anemia. TCRdb itself ran the reads through MiXCR, one entry per CDR3 protein. The table includes about 130,000 distinct CDR3 sequences, 48% detected once. Sequencing used sorted CD4+, CD8+, or CD8+CD57+ T cells (not recorded which) from PBMCs. The receptors stem from a human donor in good health, serving as a control. Each CDR3 is given with its conserved first and last residue. Fields, in order: clone size, D gene, CDR3 length, V gene, J gene, CDR3 DNA, CDR3 protein. The D gene is left open where the match is weak. Size is stated for part of the rows, as once, few or many counts, or as a class when the clone is expanded.

size: NA; D: TRBD1; length: 15; V: TRBV6-1; J: TRBJ1-1; DNA: TGTGCCAGCAGTGAAAGGGACAGGGGAGGCGCTGAAGCTTTCTTT; CDR3: CASSERDRGGAEAFF
size: NA; D: TRBD2; length: 19; V: TRBV10-3; J: TRBJ2-7; DNA: TGTGCCATCAGTCATGGCAGGGGAGCTAGCGGGGGGGGCCTGGCCGAGCAGTACTTC; CDR3: CAISHGRGASGGGLAEQYF
size: many; D: TRBD2; length: 15; V: TRBV3-1; J: TRBJ2-2; DNA: TGTGCCAGCAGCCTAGCGGGGACGAACACCGGGGAGCTGTTTTTT; CDR3: CASSLAGTNTGELFF
size: few; D: TRBD1; length: 15; V: TRBV29-1; J: TRBJ1-1; DNA: TGCAGCGTTGAAGGGGAGACAGGGGGTAGAACTGAAGCTTTCTTT; CDR3: CSVEGETGGRTEAFF
size: medium-sized; D: NA; length: 12; V: TRBV29-1; J: TRBJ1-1; DNA: TGCAGCGCTATCCGCAGGAACACTGAAGCTTTCTTT; CDR3: CSAIRRNTEAFF
size: NA; D: TRBD1; length: 18; V: TRBV10-1; J: TRBJ1-2; DNA: TGCGCCAGCAGTGAGATAAACCGGGACAGGGGGCTGGACTATGGCTACACCTTC; CDR3: CASSEINRDRGLDYGYTF
size: many; D: TRBD1; length: 14; V: TRBV5-6; J: TRBJ1-2; DNA: TGTGCCAGCAGCTCCTTCCAGGGGGCTGGTGGCTACACCTTC; CDR3: CASSSFQGAGGYTF
size: many; D: TRBD1; length: 15; V: TRBV27; J: TRBJ1-2; DNA: TGTGCCAGCAGTTTAGACAGGGGGCGAGACTATGGCTACACCTTC; CDR3: CASSLDRGRDYGYTF
size: NA; D: NA; length: 14; V: TRBV18; J: TRBJ2-2; DNA: TGTGCCAGCTCACCACCAACGCCCACCGGGGAGCTGTTTTTT; CDR3: CASSPPTPTGELFF
size: NA; D: NA; length: 13; V: TRBV7-7; J: TRBJ2-5; DNA: TGTGCTAGCAGCTTAGGCACCCAAGAGACCCAGTACTTC; CDR3: CASSLGTQETQYF
size: NA; D: TRBD1; length: 14; V: TRBV5-5; J: TRBJ1-1; DNA: TGTGCCAGCCTCCTCGACAGGGTGAACACTGAAGCTTTCTTT; CDR3: CASLLDRVNTEAFF
size: NA; D: TRBD2; length: 14; V: TRBV18; J: TRBJ2-1; DNA: TGTGCCAGCTCACCCGCTAGCGGGGGCACTGAGCAGTTCTTC; CDR3: CASSPASGGTEQFF
size: many; D: TRBD2; length: 18; V: TRBV11-3; J: TRBJ2-1; DNA: TGTGCCAGCAGCATCAGGGGGCCAGGGACTAGCGGGGGTAATGAGCAGTTCTTC; CDR3: CASSIRGPGTSGGNEQFF
size: NA; D: NA; length: 12; V: TRBV9; J: TRBJ1-2; DNA: TGTGCCAGCAGCGACCCCCACTATGGCTACACCTTC; CDR3: CASSDPHYGYTF
size: NA; D: NA; length: 16; V: TRBV6-1; J: TRBJ2-7; DNA: TGTGCCAGCAGTGAACAGGGGTCCTCCCGCTCCTACGAGCAGTACTTC; CDR3: CASSEQGSSRSYEQYF
size: many; D: NA; length: 12; V: TRBV19; J: TRBJ2-7; DNA: TGTGCCAGTACCTCAAGCTCCTACGAGCAGTACTTC; CDR3: CASTSSSYEQYF
size: NA; D: TRBD2; length: 18; V: TRBV6-2/TRBV6-3; J: TRBJ2-5; DNA: TGTGCCAGCAGTTACCGCTCTAGCGGGGGGTCAAACCAAGGGACCCAGTACTTC; CDR3: CASSYRSSGGSNQGTQYF
size: many; D: NA; length: 13; V: TRBV20-1; J: TRBJ2-7; DNA: TGCAGTGCTCTTAGCGGTTTATCCTACGAGCAGTACTTC; CDR3: CSALSGLSYEQYF
size: NA; D: NA; length: 14; V: TRBV19; J: TRBJ2-5; DNA: TGTGCCAGTAGTATGGCCAGGGGTGGGGAGACCCAGTACTTC; CDR3: CASSMARGGETQYF
size: once; D: NA; length: 13; V: TRBV7-9; J: TRBJ1-2; DNA: TGTGCCAGCAGCTTTACCCAGAGTGGTGGCTACACCTTC; CDR3: CASSFTQSGGYTF
size: NA; D: TRBD1; length: 16; V: TRBV25-1; J: TRBJ1-6; DNA: TGTGCCAGCAGTGTGTGGGACAGGAGACTGCGTTCACCCCTCCACTTT; CDR3: CASSVWDRRLRSPLHF
size: NA; D: NA; length: 15; V: TRBV2; J: TRBJ1-5; DNA: TGTGCCAGCAGTGAGCAGGGAGTGCGGAATCAGCCCCAGCATTTT; CDR3: CASSEQGVRNQPQHF
size: NA; D: NA; length: 16; V: TRBV20-1; J: TRBJ1-6; DNA: TGCAGTGCTAGGAATGGGCGTGCCTCCTATAATTCACCCCTCCACTTT; CDR3: CSARNGRASYNSPLHF
size: medium-sized; D: NA; length: 14; V: TRBV15; J: TRBJ1-2; DNA: TGTGCCACCAGCAGAGATGGGCATGGCTATGGCTACACCTTC; CDR3: CATSRDGHGYGYTF